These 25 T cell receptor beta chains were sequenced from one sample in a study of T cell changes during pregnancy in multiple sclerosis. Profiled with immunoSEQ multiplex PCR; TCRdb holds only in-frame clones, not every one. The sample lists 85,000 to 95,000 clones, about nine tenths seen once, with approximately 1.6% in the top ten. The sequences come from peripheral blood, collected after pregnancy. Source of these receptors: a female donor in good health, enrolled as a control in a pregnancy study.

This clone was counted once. This chain's CDR3 is CASSLQGYEQYF. The CDR3 nucleotides read TGTGCCAGCAGCTTACAGGGCTACGAGCAGTACTTC. V and J are TRBV5-4 and TRBJ2-5; the D gene is possibly TRBD1 (6 bases). The last part of the DNA fits TRBJ2-7 better; the J call may be wrong. The CDR3 is 12 amino acids. Germline V lookup: CDR1 SGHNT, CDR2 YYREEE (reference sequence).

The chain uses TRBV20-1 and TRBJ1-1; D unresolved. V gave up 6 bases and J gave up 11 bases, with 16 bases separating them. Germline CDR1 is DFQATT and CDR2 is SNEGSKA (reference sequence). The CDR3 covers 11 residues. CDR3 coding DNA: TGCAGTGCCCTTAACTACGGGGAGGCTTTCTTT. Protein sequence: CSALNYGEAFF.

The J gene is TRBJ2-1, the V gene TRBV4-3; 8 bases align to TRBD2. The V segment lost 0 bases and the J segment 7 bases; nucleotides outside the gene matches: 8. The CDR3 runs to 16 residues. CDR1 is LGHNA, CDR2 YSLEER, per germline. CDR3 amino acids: CASSQDRAGARNEQFF. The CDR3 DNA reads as TGCGCCAGCAGCCAAGATCGAGCGGGGGCGAGGAATGAGCAGTTCTTC.

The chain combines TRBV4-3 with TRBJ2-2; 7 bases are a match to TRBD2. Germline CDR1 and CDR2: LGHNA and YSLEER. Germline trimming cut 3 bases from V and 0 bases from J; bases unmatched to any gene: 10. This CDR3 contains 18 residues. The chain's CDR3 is CASSHPGREYTNTGELFF. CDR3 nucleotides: TGCGCCAGCAGCCATCCAGGGAGGGAATACACGAACACCGGGGAGCTGTTTTTT.

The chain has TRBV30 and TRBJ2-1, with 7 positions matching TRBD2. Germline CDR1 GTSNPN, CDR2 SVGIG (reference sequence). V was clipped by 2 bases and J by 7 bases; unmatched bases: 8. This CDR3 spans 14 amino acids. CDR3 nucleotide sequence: TGTGCCTGGAGTCGGGGTAGCGGGTGGAATGAGCAGTTCTTC. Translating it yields CAWSRGSGWNEQFF. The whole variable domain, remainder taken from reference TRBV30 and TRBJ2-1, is SQTIHQWPATLVQPVGSPLSLECTVEGTSNPNLYWYRQAAGRGLQLLFYSVGIGQISSEVPQNLSASRPQDRQFILSSKKLLLSDSGFYLCAWSRGSGWNEQFFGPGTRLTVL.

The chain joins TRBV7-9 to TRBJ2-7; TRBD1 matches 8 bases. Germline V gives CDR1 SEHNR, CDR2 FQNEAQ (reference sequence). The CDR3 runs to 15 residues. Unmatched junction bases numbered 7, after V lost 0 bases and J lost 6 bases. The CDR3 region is CASSLAGGQAGEQYF. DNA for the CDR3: TGTGCCAGCAGCTTAGCGGGGGGACAGGCGGGCGAGCAGTACTTC. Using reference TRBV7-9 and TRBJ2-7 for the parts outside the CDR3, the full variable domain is DTGVSQNPRHKITKRGQNVTFRCDPISEHNRLYWYRQTLGQGPEFLTYFQNEAQLEKSRLLSDRFSAERPKGSFSTLEIQRTEQGDSAMYLCASSLAGGQAGEQYFGPGTRLTVT.

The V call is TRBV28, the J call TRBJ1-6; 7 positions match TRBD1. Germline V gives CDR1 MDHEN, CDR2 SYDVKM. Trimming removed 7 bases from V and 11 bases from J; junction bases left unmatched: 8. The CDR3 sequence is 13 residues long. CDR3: CASNSGGVTPLHF. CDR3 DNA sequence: TGTGCCAGCAACTCAGGGGGTGTAACACCCCTCCACTTT.

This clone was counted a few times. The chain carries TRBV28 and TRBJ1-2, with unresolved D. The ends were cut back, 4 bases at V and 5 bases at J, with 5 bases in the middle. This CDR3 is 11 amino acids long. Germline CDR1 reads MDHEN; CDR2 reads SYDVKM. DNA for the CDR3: TGTGCCAGCAGTTCAGATTATGGCTACACCTTC. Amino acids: CASSSDYGYTF.

CDR3 sequence (DNA): TGTGCCAGCAGCTACCATGCCCGGGACTCCTATAATTCACCCCTCCACTTT. Translation: CASSYHARDSYNSPLHF. The chain links TRBV14 to TRBJ1-6; the D is unclear. This CDR3 has 17 residues. V dropped 5 bases and J dropped 0 bases, with 14 bases sitting between them. CDR1 is SGHDN, CDR2 FVKESK, per germline.

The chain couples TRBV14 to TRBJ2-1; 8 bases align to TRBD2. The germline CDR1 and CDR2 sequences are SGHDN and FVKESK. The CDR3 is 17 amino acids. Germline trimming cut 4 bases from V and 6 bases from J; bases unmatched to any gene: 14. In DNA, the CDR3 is TGTGCCAGCAGCCCTTTTTATACCGGGACTAGGGCCAATGAGCAGTTCTTC. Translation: CASSPFYTGTRANEQFF. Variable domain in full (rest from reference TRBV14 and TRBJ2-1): EAGVTQFPSHSVIEKGQTVTLRCDPISGHDNLYWYRRVMGKEIKFLLHFVKESKQDESGMPNNRFLAERTGGTYSTLKVQPAELEDSGVYFCASSPFYTGTRANEQFFGPGTRLTVL.

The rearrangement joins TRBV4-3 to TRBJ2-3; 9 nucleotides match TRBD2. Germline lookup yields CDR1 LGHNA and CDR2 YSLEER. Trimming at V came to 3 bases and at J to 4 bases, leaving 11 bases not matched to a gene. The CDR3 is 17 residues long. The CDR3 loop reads CASSHAGGGRVPDTQYF. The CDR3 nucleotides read TGCGCCAGCAGCCACGCGGGAGGGGGAAGGGTCCCAGATACGCAGTATTTT.

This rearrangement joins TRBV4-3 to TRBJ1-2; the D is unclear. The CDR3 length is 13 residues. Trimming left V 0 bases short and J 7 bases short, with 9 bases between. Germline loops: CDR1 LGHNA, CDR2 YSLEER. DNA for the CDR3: TGCGCCAGCAGCCAAGATCTGAGGGTTGGCTACACCTTC. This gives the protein CASSQDLRVGYTF.

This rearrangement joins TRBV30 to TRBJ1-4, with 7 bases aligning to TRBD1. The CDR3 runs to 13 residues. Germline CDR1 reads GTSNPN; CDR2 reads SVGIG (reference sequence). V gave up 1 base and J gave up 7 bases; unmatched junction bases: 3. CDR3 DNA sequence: TGTGCCTGGAGTGAGGGGGCGGGTGAAAAACTGTTTTTT. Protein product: CAWSEGAGEKLFF.

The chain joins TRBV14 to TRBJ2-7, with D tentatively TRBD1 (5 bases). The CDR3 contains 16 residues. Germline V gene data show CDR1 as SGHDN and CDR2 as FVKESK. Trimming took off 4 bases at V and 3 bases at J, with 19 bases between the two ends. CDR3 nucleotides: TGTGCCAGCAGCCCGTGGACCAGGGATCCTTACTACGAGCAGTACTTC. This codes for CASSPWTRDPYYEQYF.

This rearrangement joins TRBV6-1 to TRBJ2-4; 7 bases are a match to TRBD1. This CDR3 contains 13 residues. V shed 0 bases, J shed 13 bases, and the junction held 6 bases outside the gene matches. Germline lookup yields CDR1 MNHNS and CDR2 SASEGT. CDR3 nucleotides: TGTGCCAGCAGTGAAGCAACAGACAGGGTGCAGTACTTC. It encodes CASSEATDRVQYF.

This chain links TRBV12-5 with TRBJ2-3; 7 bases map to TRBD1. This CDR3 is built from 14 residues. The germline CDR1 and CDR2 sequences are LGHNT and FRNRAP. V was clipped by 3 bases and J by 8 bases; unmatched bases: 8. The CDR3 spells CASGFGNRGGTQYF. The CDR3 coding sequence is TGTGCTAGTGGTTTCGGTAACAGGGGCGGTACGCAGTATTTT.

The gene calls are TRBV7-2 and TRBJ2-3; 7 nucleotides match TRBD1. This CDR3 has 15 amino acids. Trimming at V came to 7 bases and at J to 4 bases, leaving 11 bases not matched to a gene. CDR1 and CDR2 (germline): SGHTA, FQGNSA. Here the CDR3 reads CASNNGDREADTQYF. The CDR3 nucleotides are TGTGCCAGCAACAACGGAGACAGGGAAGCAGATACGCAGTATTTT.

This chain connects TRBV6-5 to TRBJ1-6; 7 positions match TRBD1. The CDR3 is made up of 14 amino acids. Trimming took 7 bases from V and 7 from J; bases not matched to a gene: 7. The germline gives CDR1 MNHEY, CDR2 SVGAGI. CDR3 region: CASKKQGQNSPLHF. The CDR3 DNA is TGTGCCAGCAAAAAACAGGGGCAGAATTCACCCCTCCACTTT.

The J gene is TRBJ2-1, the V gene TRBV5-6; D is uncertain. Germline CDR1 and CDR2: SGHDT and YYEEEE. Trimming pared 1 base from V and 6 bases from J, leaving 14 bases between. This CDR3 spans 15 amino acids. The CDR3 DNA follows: TGTGCCAGCAGCTTGAGAGGCTACCTGGGCAATGAGCAGTTCTTC. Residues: CASSLRGYLGNEQFF.

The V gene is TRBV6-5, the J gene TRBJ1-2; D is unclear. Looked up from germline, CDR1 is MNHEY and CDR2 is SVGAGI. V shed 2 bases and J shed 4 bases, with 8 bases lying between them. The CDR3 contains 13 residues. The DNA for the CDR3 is TGTGCCAGCAGTTACGGCGGATCCTATGGCTACACCTTC. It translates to CASSYGGSYGYTF.

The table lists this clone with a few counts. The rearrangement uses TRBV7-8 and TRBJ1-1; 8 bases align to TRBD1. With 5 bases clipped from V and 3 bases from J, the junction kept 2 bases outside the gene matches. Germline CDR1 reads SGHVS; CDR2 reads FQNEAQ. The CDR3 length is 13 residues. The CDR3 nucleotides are TGTGCCAGCAGCACGGACAGGGACACTGAAGCTTTCTTT. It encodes CASSTDRDTEAFF.

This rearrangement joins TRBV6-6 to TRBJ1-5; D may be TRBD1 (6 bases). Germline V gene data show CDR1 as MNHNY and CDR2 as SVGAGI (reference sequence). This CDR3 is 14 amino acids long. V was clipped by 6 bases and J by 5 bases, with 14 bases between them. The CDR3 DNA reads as TGTGCCAGCAGCCGACAGGTAGATTATCAGCCCCAGCATTTT. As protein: CASSRQVDYQPQHF.

The CDR3 here is CASSYSKSGDRVTQYF. The CDR3 DNA follows: TGTGCCAGCAGTTACTCTAAGTCGGGGGATCGGGTTACGCAGTATTTT. The rearrangement uses TRBV6-6 and TRBJ2-3; TRBD2 is a possible D gene (6 bases). This CDR3 is built from 16 residues. CDR1 and CDR2 from the germline V gene are MNHNY and SVGAGI (reference sequence). Trimming pared 0 bases from V and 8 bases from J, leaving 18 bases between.

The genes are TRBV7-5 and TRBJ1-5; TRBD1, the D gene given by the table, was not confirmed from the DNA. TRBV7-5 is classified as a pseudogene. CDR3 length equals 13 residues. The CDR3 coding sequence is TGTGCCGCCCAACAGGTCAGAAATCAGCCCCAGCATTTT. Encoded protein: CAAQQVRNQPQHF.

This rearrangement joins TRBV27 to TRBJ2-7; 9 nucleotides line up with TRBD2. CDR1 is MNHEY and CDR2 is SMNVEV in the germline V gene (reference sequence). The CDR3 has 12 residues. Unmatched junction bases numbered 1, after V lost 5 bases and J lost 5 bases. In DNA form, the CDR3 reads TGTGCCAGCAGTGGACTAGCGAACGAGCAGTACTTC. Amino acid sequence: CASSGLANEQYF.